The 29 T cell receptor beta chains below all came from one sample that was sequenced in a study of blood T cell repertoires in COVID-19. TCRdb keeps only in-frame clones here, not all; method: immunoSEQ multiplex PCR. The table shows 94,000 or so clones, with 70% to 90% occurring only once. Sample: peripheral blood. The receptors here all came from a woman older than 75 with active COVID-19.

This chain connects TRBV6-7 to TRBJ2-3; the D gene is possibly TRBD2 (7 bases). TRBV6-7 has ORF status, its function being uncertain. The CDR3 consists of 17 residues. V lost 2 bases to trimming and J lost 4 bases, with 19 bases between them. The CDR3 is CASSYPIRGGGPDTQYF. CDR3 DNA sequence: TGTGCCAGCAGTTACCCGATACGGGGAGGGGGTCCAGATACGCAGTATTTT.

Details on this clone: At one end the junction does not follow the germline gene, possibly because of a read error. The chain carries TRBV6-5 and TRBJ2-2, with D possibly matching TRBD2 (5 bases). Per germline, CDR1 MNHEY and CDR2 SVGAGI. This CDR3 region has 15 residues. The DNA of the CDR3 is TGTGCCAGCAGTGACTCAGGTCGGGGCACCGGGGAGCTGTTTTTT. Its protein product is CASSDSGRGTGELFF.

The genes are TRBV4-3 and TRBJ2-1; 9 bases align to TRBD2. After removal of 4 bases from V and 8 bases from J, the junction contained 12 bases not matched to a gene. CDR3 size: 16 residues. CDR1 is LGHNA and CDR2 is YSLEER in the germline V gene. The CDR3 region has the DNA TGCGCCAGCAGCCGTTACTACGGGACTAGCATCGATGAGCAGTTCTTC. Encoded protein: CASSRYYGTSIDEQFF.

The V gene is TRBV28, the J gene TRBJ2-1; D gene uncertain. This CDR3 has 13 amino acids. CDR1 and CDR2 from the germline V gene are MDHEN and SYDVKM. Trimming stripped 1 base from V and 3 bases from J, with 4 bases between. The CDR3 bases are TGTGCCAGCAGTTTATCTGTCTACAATGAGCAGTTCTTC. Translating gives CASSLSVYNEQFF.

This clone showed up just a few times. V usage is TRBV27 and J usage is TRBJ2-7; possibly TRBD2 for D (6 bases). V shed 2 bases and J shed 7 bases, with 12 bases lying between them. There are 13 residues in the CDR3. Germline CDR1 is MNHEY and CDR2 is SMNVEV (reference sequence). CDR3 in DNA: TGTGCCAGCAGTTTAAGCACCGGGAGAGAGCAGTACTTC. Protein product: CASSLSTGREQYF.

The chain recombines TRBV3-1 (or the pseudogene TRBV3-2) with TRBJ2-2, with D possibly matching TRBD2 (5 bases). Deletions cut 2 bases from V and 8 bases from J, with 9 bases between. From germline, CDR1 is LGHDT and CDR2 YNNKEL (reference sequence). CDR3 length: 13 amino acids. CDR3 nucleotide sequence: TGTGCCAGCAGCCAACGGGGAGTGGGGGAGCTGTTTTTT. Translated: CASSQRGVGELFF.

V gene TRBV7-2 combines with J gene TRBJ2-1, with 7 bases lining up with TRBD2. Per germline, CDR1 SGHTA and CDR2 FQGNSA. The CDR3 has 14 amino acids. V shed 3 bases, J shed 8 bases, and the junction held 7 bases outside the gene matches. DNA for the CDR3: TGTGCCAGCAGCTTTTCTTGGGGGGGGGATGAGCAGTTCTTC. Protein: CASSFSWGGDEQFF.

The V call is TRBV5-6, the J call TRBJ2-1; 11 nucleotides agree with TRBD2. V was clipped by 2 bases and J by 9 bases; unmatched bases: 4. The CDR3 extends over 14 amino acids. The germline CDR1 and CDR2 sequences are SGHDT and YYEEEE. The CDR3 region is CASSLRLAGIEQFF. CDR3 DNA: TGTGCCAGCAGCTTACGACTAGCGGGGATTGAGCAGTTCTTC.

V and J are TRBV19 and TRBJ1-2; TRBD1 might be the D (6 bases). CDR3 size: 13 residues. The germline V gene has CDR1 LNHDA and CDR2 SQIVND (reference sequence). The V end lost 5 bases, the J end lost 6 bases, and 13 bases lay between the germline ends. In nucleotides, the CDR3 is TGTGCCAGTAGTGACAGGCAGAAGGATGGCTACACCTTC. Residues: CASSDRQKDGYTF. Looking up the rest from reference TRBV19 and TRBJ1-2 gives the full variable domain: DGGITQSPKYLFRKEGQNVTLSCEQNLNHDAMYWYRQDPGQGLRLIYYSQIVNDFQKGDIAEGYSVSREKKESFPLTVTSAQKNPTAFYLCASSDRQKDGYTFGSGTRLTVV.

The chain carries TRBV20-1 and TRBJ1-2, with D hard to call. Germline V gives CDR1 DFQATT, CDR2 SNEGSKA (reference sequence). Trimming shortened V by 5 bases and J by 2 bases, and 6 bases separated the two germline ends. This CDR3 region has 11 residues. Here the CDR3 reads CSALRNYGYTF. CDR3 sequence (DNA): TGCAGTGCTCTGCGGAACTATGGCTACACCTTC.

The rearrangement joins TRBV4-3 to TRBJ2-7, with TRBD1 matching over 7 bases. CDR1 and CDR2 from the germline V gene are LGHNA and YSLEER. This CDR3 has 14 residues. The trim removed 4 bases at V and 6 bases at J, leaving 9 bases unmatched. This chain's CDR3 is CASSLRGLFPEQYF. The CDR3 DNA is TGCGCCAGCAGCCTAAGGGGGCTGTTCCCCGAGCAGTACTTC.

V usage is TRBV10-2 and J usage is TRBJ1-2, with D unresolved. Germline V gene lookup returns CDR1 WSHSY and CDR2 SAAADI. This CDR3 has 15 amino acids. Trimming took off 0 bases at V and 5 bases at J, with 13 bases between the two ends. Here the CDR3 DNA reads TGCGCCAGCAGTGAGTCGACAACGGCCGGTTATGGCTACACCTTC. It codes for CASSESTTAGYGYTF.

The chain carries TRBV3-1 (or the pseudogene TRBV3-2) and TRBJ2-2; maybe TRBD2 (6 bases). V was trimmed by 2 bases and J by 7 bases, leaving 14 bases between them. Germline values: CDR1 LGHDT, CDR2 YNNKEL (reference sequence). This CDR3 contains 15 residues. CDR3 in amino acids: CASSQLRGGHGELFF. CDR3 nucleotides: TGTGCCAGCAGCCAATTGCGGGGTGGGCACGGGGAGCTGTTTTTT.

CDR3 sequence reads: CASSVAGGDEQYF. The CDR3 coding sequence is TGTGCCAGCAGCGTAGCGGGGGGAGACGAGCAGTACTTC. The genes are TRBV9 and TRBJ2-7; 7 nucleotides match TRBD2. The CDR3 contains 13 residues. Trimming at V came to 0 bases and at J to 5 bases, leaving 2 bases not matched to a gene. The germline V gene encodes CDR1 SGDLS and CDR2 YYNGEE.

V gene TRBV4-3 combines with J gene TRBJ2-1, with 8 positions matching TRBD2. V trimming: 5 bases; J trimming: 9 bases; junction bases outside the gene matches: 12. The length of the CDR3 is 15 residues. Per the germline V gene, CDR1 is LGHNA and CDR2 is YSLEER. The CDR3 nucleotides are TGCGCCAGCAGCTTAGCAGCGGGAGAACAGGGTGAGCAGTTCTTC. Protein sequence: CASSLAAGEQGEQFF.

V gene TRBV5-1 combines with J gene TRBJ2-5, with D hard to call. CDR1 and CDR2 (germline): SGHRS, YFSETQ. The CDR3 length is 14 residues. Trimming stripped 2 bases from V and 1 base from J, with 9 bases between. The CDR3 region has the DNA TGCGCCAGCAGCTTCCCTGCGCCCCAAGAGACCCAGTACTTC. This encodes CASSFPAPQETQYF.

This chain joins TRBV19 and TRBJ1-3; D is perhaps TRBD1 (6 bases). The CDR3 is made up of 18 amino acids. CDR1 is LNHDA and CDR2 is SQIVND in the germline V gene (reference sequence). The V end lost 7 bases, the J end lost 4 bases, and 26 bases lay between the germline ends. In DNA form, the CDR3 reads TGTGCCAGTACCTACATTGGAGCAAGGGCAGGGGCCGGAAACACCATATATTTT. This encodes CASTYIGARAGAGNTIYF.

As DNA, the CDR3 is TGTGCCAGCTCACGGGGACAGGGCCTCTTGAACACTGAAGCTTTCTTT. This gives the protein CASSRGQGLLNTEAFF. This chain joins TRBV18 and TRBJ1-1; 9 positions match TRBD1. Germline V lookup: CDR1 KGHSH, CDR2 LQKENI. The CDR3 has 16 amino acids. The trim removed 4 bases at V and 0 bases at J, leaving 6 bases unmatched.

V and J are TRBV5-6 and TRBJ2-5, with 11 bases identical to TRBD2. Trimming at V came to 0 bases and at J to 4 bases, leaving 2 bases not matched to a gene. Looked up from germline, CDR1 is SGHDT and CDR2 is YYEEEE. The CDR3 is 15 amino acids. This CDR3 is CASSLGLAGLETQYF. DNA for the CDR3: TGTGCCAGCAGCTTGGGACTAGCGGGATTAGAGACCCAGTACTTC.

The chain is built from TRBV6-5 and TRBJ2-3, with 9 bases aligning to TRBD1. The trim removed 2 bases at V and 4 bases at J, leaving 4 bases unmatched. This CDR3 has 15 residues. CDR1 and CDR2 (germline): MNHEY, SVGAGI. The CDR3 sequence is CASSYEGQGADTQYF. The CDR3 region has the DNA TGTGCCAGCAGTTACGAGGGACAGGGAGCAGATACGCAGTATTTT.

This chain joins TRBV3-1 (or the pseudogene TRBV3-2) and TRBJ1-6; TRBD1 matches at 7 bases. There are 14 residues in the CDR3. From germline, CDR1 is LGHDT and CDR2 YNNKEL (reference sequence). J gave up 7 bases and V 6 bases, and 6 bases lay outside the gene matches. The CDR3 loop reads CASRHRDRNSPLHF. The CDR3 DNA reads TGTGCCAGCAGACACCGGGACAGAAATTCACCCCTCCACTTT.

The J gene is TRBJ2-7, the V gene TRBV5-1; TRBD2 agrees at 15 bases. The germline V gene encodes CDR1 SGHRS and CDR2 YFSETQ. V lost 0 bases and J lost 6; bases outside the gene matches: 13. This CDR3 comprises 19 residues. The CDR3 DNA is TGCGCCAGCAGCTTGGAGGGGACTAGCGGGAGGATGCTTCTTGGCGAGCAGTACTTC. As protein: CASSLEGTSGRMLLGEQYF. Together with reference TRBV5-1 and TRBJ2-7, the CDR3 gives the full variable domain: KAGVTQTPRYLIKTRGQQVTLSCSPISGHRSVSWYQQTPGQGLQFLFEYFSETQRNKGNFPGRFSGRQFSNSRSEMNVSTLELGDSALYLCASSLEGTSGRMLLGEQYFGPGTRLTVT.

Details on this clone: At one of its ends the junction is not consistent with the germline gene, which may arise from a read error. This CDR3 reads CHRPAEAFF. The CDR3 coding sequence is TGCCACCGCCCGGCTGAAGCTTTCTTT. The chain uses TRBV10-3 and TRBJ1-1; no clear D. CDR3 size: 9 residues. From germline, CDR1 is ENHRY and CDR2 SYGVKD.

The CDR3 DNA reads TGCAGCGTTGGACACAAGGAAGGTTCACCCCTCCACTTT. Protein product: CSVGHKEGSPLHF. The rearrangement uses TRBV29-1 and TRBJ1-6, with no clear D. The CDR3 contains 13 residues. V lost 4 bases and J 9 bases, leaving 13 bases between the germline ends. The germline V gene encodes CDR1 SQVTM and CDR2 ANQGSEA.

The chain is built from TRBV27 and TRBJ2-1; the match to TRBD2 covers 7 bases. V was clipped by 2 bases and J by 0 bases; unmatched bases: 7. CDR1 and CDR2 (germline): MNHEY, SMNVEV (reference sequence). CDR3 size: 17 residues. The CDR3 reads CASSLGLAGSSYNEQFF. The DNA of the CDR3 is TGTGCCAGCAGTTTAGGGTTAGCGGGCAGCTCCTACAATGAGCAGTTCTTC.

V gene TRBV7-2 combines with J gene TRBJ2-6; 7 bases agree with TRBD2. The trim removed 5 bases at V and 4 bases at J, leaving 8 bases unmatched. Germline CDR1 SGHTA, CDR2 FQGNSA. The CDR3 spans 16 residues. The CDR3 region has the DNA TGTGCCAGCAGCGAGAGGGGAGGGCGCGGGGCCAACGTCCTGACTTTC. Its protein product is CASSERGGRGANVLTF.

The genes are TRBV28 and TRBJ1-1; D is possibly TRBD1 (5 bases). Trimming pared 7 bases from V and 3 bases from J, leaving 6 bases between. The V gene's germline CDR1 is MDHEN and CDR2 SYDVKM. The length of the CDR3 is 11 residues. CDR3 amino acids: CASKGYTEAFF. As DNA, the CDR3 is TGTGCCAGCAAGGGGTACACTGAAGCTTTCTTT.

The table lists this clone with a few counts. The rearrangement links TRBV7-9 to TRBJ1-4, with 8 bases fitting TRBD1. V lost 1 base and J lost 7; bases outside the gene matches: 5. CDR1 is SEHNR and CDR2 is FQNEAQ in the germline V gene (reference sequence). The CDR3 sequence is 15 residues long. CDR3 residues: CASSLGGQGSEKLFF. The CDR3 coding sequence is TGTGCCAGCAGCTTAGGAGGACAGGGTTCTGAAAAACTGTTTTTT.

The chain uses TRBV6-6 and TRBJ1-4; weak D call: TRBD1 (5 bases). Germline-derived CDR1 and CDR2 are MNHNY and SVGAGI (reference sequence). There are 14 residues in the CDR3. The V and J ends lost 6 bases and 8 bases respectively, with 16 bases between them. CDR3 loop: CASRYRREGEKLFF. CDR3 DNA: TGTGCCAGCAGGTACAGAAGGGAGGGGGAAAAACTGTTTTTT.